This T cell receptor beta chain was sequenced for a study of OX40 agonist ivuxolimab in advanced cancers. Study details: Earlier anti-PD-1, anti-PD-L1 or anti-CTLA-4 therapy was permitted; around 40% had received some.

On this clone: Its antigen is still unknown.

Assay used: immunoSEQ multiplex PCR; TCRdb lists only in-frame clones, some missing. The sample shows about 50,000 clones, more than 75% of them seen only once. The length of the CDR3 is 15 residues. The ends were cut back, 6 bases at V and 0 bases at J, with 15 bases in the middle. CDR1 and CDR2 (germline): SGHTA, FQGNSA. Study conclusions and caveats: Normalized expansion of T-cell clones was also low for some nonresponders.

This sample comprised CD4+ or CD8+ T cells sorted from blood, obtained in a trial of the OX40 agonist ivuxolimab. The TCR was taken from an adult with an advanced solid tumor such as melanoma, head and neck, liver or kidney cancer. J is TRBJ2-7 and V is TRBV7-2; D tentatively fits TRBD1 or TRBD2 (5 bases each). CDR3 residues: CASSWIGTVSYEQYF. CDR3 nucleotides: TGTGCCAGCAGTTGGATCGGGACGGTCTCCTACGAGCAGTACTTC.